This T cell receptor beta chain was profiled in a study of OX40 agonist ivuxolimab in advanced cancers. Study results and limitations: Clonal expansion from baseline to week 6 occurred in both CD4+ and CD8+ T cells.

The germline CDR1 and CDR2 sequences are LGHNT and FRNRAP. Trimming took off 6 bases at V and 11 bases at J, with 19 bases between the two ends. CDR3 length: 13 residues. Using immunoSEQ multiplex PCR, the repertoire was profiled, and TCRdb retains in-frame clones only, with some absent. The table has approximately 91,000 clones, 70% to 90% seen once. Remarks on this clone: Its antigen is currently unknown.

This chain joins TRBV12-5 and TRBJ1-1; maybe TRBD1 (5 bases). This TCR came from an adult with an advanced solid tumor such as melanoma, head and neck, liver or kidney cancer. Here the sequenced sample was CD4+ or CD8+ T cells sorted from blood, taken in a trial of the OX40 agonist ivuxolimab. The CDR3 DNA follows: TGTGCTAGTGGCCCCTCGGGGCAAGGGTGGGCTTTCTTT. It specifies CASGPSGQGWAFF.